Below, 18 T cell receptor beta chains from the same sample are listed, as sequenced in a study of T cells in Graves' hyperthyroidism and ophthalmopathy. Template material for amplifying TCR beta CDR3 regions consisted of RNA transcripts. An initial round of RT-PCR targeting the TCR CDR3 relied on the HTBI primer set. TCRdb redid the calling of the multiplex PCR reads with MiXCR, one entry per CDR3 protein. The sample holds about 320,000 distinct CDR3 sequences, around a sixth seen once. Sample: blood. The receptors here all came from a man aged 25 to 40 with Graves' hyperthyroidism.

This clonotype has only a few counts. The CDR3 reads CASSFLTGTSGNNEQFF. In DNA, the CDR3 is TGTGCCAGCAGTTTCCTAACCGGGACTAGCGGGAATAATGAGCAGTTCTTC. The chain is built from TRBV28 and TRBJ2-1; 13 nucleotides match TRBD2. V shed 3 bases and J 7 bases; nucleotides not matched to a gene: 9. The CDR3 length is 17 residues. Germline values: CDR1 MDHEN, CDR2 SYDVKM.

At least ten counts were recorded for this clonotype. V is TRBV5-1 and J is TRBJ2-7, with 7 bases lining up with TRBD2. The V gene end was trimmed by 0 bases and the J gene end by 6 bases; junction bases not matched to a gene: 6. CDR1 and CDR2 (germline): SGHRS, YFSETQ. This CDR3 comprises 14 residues. The CDR3: CASSLEGLSSEQYF. The CDR3 nucleotides read TGCGCCAGCAGCTTGGAGGGACTATCTTCCGAGCAGTACTTC.

This clonotype turned up a few times. The chain uses TRBV4-1 and TRBJ2-5; tentative D call: TRBD2 (5 bases). The CDR3 is made up of 15 amino acids. V lost 1 base and J lost 5, with 14 bases in between. CDR1 and CDR2 (germline): MGHRA, YSYEKL. The CDR3: CASSQGPTRDETQYF. DNA of the CDR3: TGCGCCAGCAGCCAAGGACCTACTAGGGATGAGACCCAGTACTTC.

At least ten counts were recorded for this clonotype. J is TRBJ2-3 and V is TRBV10-1; 9 bases match TRBD1. The junction had 8 bases not matched to a gene; V was cut back by 4 bases and J by 3 bases. CDR3 length equals 16 residues. Germline CDR1 and CDR2: WNHNN and SYGVQD (reference sequence). CDR3 protein: CASSGPDRGWTDTQYF. The CDR3 DNA reads as TGCGCCAGCAGTGGACCGGACAGGGGATGGACAGATACGCAGTATTTT.

This clonotype has a count of ten or more. The chain employs TRBV5-1 and TRBJ2-3, with D uncertain. V lost 0 bases and J 0 bases, leaving 8 bases between the germline ends. The CDR3 has 15 amino acids. Germline CDR1 reads SGHRS; CDR2 reads YFSETQ. The CDR3 sequence is CASSLGGTSTDTQYF. The CDR3 DNA follows: TGCGCCAGCAGCTTGGGCGGAACTAGCACAGATACGCAGTATTTT.

This clonotype was observed at least ten times. The rearrangement joins TRBV11-2 to TRBJ2-1; D might be TRBD2 (6 bases). CDR1 is SGHAT and CDR2 is FQNNGV in the germline V gene. V was pared by 2 bases and J by 12 bases, with 14 bases between. This CDR3 has 13 amino acids. The CDR3 sequence: CASSLYAGFGQFF. DNA of the CDR3: TGTGCCAGCAGCTTATACGCGGGGTTTGGGCAGTTCTTC. The variable domain in full, completed from reference TRBV11-2 and TRBJ2-1, reads EAGVAQSPRYKIIEKRQSVAFWCNPISGHATLYWYQQILGQGPKLLIQFQNNGVVDDSQLPKDRFSAERLKGVDSTLKIQPAKLEDSAVYLCASSLYAGFGQFFGPGTRLTVL.

This clonotype was counted at least ten times. The chain uses TRBV6-1 and TRBJ2-3; D is uncertain. The CDR3 covers 16 residues. Germline lookup yields CDR1 MNHNS and CDR2 SASEGT. The ends were cut back, 4 bases at V and 3 bases at J, with 17 bases in the middle. As DNA, the CDR3 is TGTGCCAGCAGTGGACCGGGCCTATCGAGGACAGATACGCAGTATTTT. It encodes CASSGPGLSRTDTQYF.

A note on this clonotype: A much larger clone lies one base from this, so it may be a read error. The chain links TRBV12-3 or TRBV12-4 to TRBJ2-2; 10 nucleotides match TRBD2. This CDR3 has 15 residues. CDR3 residues: CASSPLAGNIGELFF. The CDR3 coding sequence is TGTGCCAGCAGCCCACTAGCGGGAAACATCGGGGAGCTGTTTTTT.

The sample holds many counts of this clonotype. This chain uses TRBV28 with TRBJ2-7; TRBD1 is a possible D gene (5 bases). This CDR3 region has 14 residues. Germline CDR1 is MDHEN and CDR2 is SYDVKM. V lost 4 bases to trimming and J lost 0 bases, with 10 bases between them. This chain's CDR3 is CASSSPGRSYEQYF. The DNA of the CDR3 is TGTGCCAGCAGTTCCCCAGGGCGCTCCTACGAGCAGTACTTC. The full variable domain, in which reference TRBV28 and TRBJ2-7 provide the parts outside the CDR3, is DVKVTQSSRYLVKRTGEKVFLECVQDMDHENMFWYRQDPGLGLRLIYFSYDVKMKEKGDIPEGYSVSREKKERFSLILESASTNQTSMYLCASSSPGRSYEQYFGPGTRLTVT.

The chain couples TRBV11-3 to TRBJ1-1; 8 positions match TRBD1. The germline gives CDR1 SGHNT, CDR2 YENEEA. Trimming removed 3 bases from V and 5 bases from J; junction bases left unmatched: 5. The CDR3 runs 14 residues. For the CDR3, the DNA is TGTGCCAGCAGCTTCAGGGGGCGCAAGACTGAAGCTTTCTTT. Encoded protein: CASSFRGRKTEAFF.

This clonotype was seen more than once but under ten times. The rearrangement joins TRBV15 to TRBJ2-1, with a possible D match to TRBD1 (6 bases). The germline V gene has CDR1 LNHNV and CDR2 YYDKDF (reference sequence). V lost 0 bases, J lost 12 bases, and 12 bases lay in between. There are 13 residues in the CDR3. The CDR3 sequence is CATSRDAQGLQFF. CDR3 in DNA: TGTGCCACCAGCAGAGATGCACAGGGCCTGCAGTTCTTC.

This clonotype appeared many times. The chain recombines TRBV6-2 or TRBV6-3 with TRBJ2-1, with TRBD2 as a possible D gene (6 bases). Looked up from germline, CDR1 is MNHEY and CDR2 is SVGEGT. The V gene lost 11 bases and the J gene lost 0 bases, with 20 bases spanning the gap. This CDR3 is 16 amino acids long. The CDR3 bases are TGTGCCGCAGTCGGCCAGGGACTGAGCTCCTACAATGAGCAGTTCTTC. Protein: CAAVGQGLSSYNEQFF.

This clonotype was counted many times. The chain is built from TRBV12-3 or TRBV12-4 and TRBJ1-1, with D hard to call. The CDR3 spans 11 residues. Trimming left V 7 bases short and J 1 base short, with 4 bases between. The CDR3 sequence: CASKANTEAFF. The CDR3 DNA sequence: TGTGCCAGCAAGGCGAACACTGAAGCTTTCTTT.

About this clonotype: Since a much larger clone is just one base distant, this may be a read error. The rearrangement joins TRBV7-3 to TRBJ2-2; D is undetermined. This CDR3 comprises 13 residues. Trimming took 5 bases from V and 6 from J, leaving 10 bases between them. The germline V gene has CDR1 SGHTA and CDR2 FQGTGA. CDR3 bases: TGTGCCAGCAGCCTCCCGTGGGCCGGGGAGCTGTTTTTT. Translating it yields CASSLPWAGELFF.

Here the CDR3 reads CAISQTPPEQFF. The CDR3 DNA reads as TGTGCCATCAGCCAGACTCCTCCTGAGCAGTTCTTC. This rearrangement joins TRBV10-3 to TRBJ2-1; D call uncertain. Germline CDR1 is ENHRY and CDR2 is SYGVKD. This CDR3 is 12 amino acids long. The V end was cut by 6 bases, the J end by 9 bases, with 12 bases between.

This clonotype was seen ten or more times. At one boundary the junction diverges from the germline segment, which might be a read error. This chain connects TRBV7-3 to TRBJ2-6, with 12 bases aligning to TRBD2. The germline V gene has CDR1 SGHTA and CDR2 FQGTGA. This CDR3 has 18 residues. CDR3 sequence (DNA): TGTGCCAGCAGCATACCGGGACTAGCGGGCACGGGGGCCAATGTCCTGACTTTC. Protein product: CASSIPGLAGTGANVLTF.

V and J are TRBV12-3 or TRBV12-4 and TRBJ1-1; TRBD1 aligns across 7 bases. CDR3 size: 16 residues. The trim removed 7 bases at V and 5 bases at J, leaving 16 bases unmatched. This CDR3 is CASTKGEGALGTEAFF. In DNA, the CDR3 is TGTGCCAGCACCAAAGGGGAGGGGGCGCTGGGGACTGAAGCTTTCTTT.

The chain carries TRBV7-9 and TRBJ1-1; D may be TRBD1 (6 bases). V gave up 3 bases and J gave up 3 bases, with 14 bases separating them. The V gene's germline CDR1 is SEHNR and CDR2 FQNEAQ (reference sequence). This CDR3 is built from 15 residues. This CDR3 reads CASSLSARGDTEAFF. The CDR3 DNA reads TGTGCCAGCAGCTTGTCAGCCAGGGGTGACACTGAAGCTTTCTTT.